This T cell receptor (beta chain) came from a study of regulatory T cells in long-lasting Graves disease. Notes on the study in general: Compared with new cases, persistent Graves' patients showed reduced TCR diversity.

Described time point: newly diagnosed GD, antithyroid drugs for less than 3 months. Researchers made the TCR library from RNA that was extracted from PBMCs. iRepertoire HTBI primers and Arm-PCR of CDR3 regions built TCR beta libraries. TCRdb analysed the multiplex PCR reads with MiXCR anew, one entry per CDR3 protein. The data hold under 800,000 distinct CDR3 sequences, with roughly 16% observed a single time. V was cut by 2 bases and J by 6 bases, with 11 bases left in between. The CDR3 is 13 amino acids. Germline CDR1 and CDR2: MNHNS and SASEGT. This clonotype has at least ten counts. Antigen unknown. These sequences were also reported in another study, on T cells in Graves' hyperthyroidism and ophthalmopathy. That report adds: Primed by the HTBI set, a first-round RT-PCR was run on the TCR CDR3.

Source: peripheral blood mononuclear cells (PBMCs), taken at new diagnosis, from a patient treated with antithyroid drugs. V is TRBV6-1 and J is TRBJ2-7, with a tentative D call TRBD2 (6 bases). This TCR came from a woman under 40 with Graves disease. CDR3 protein: CASSERDFLEQYF. The CDR3 bases are TGTGCCAGCAGTGAACGGGACTTTCTCGAGCAGTACTTC.